This T cell receptor (beta chain) came from a study of Tregs in tolerant kidney transplant recipients. Study summary: Recipient PBMCs carried a CFSE label and met irradiated graft donor PBMCs for over five days before FACS sorting. General study results and limits: No direct test of biological reproducibility was done here. The small number of patients limits these findings pending further validation. Expanding Tregs on activated donor B cells appeared to best identify donor-specific TCRbeta clones.

This clone was found a few times. Its antigen is not identified. TCRdb's copy holds only in-frame clones and misses some; the assay was immunoSEQ multiplex PCR. The top ten hold roughly 4% of the sample, which has around 4,300 clones, over 50% seen once. Sequencing used CD8+ T cells from blood cultured with allogeneic cells. The sequence came from a human donor in good health.

The CDR3 bases are TGTGCCAGCAGCGGACCGGGACAGGGCCCCTGGGAGCAGTACTTC. As protein: CASSGPGQGPWEQYF. This chain joins TRBV7-9 and TRBJ2-7, with 9 bases identical to TRBD1. The CDR3 totals 15 residues. The germline V gene has CDR1 SEHNR and CDR2 FQNEAQ (reference sequence). The ends lost 5 bases at V and 7 bases at J; junction bases unmatched: 12.